These T cell receptor beta chains were read from a single sample in a study of beta chain features in type 1 diabetes. The data were produced by immunoSEQ multiplex PCR, yet TCRdb's version contains in-frame clones alone and is incomplete. The sample holds 95,000 to 150,000 clones; approximately 16% are singletons and the top ten take about 2.5%. The sample consisted of central memory CD4+ T cells from blood. The receptors shown here come from a man aged 30 to 45 with type 1 diabetes. The conserved cysteine and the conserved F or W are not part of the CDR3 here. D genes are given only for firm matches.

TRBV1 | NA | TSSHSWELALPNEQF
TRBV18 | NA | ASSPTAYYGYT
TRBV4-3 | TRBD1 | ASSGTGAEQLF
TRBV4-1 | NA | ASSQSRARGTDTQY
TRBV7-2 | TRBD2 | ASSLVFAGEETQY
TRBV9 | TRBD2 | ASTLGTSGYQETQY
TRBV7-2 | NA | ASSLGSREQETQY
TRBV2 | TRBD2 | ASSERLAGATEQF
TRBV6-5 | TRBD1 | ASSYLDRPNYGYT
TRBV29-1 | NA | SVGMQGIRNEQF
TRBV29-1 | TRBD2 | SVFVRGDTDTQY
TRBV29-1 | TRBD1 | STTGAADTEAF
TRBV2 | NA | ASRRSSYNEQF
TRBV29-1 | NA | SVEGVARGTQY
TRBV11-2 | NA | ASSLAPSRARANVLT
TRBV27 | TRBD1 | ASSPWDRGNTEAF
TRBV13 | TRBD1 | ASSLRTGGLKDTQY
TRBV10-3 | NA | AISELGMDTEAF
TRBV9 | NA | ASSVGGGLWGARQETQY
TRBV5-1 | NA | ASSLSTANTGELF
TRBV30 | TRBD1 | AWARDRISSGNTIY
TRBV5-4 | TRBD1 | ASSSDRLNSPLH